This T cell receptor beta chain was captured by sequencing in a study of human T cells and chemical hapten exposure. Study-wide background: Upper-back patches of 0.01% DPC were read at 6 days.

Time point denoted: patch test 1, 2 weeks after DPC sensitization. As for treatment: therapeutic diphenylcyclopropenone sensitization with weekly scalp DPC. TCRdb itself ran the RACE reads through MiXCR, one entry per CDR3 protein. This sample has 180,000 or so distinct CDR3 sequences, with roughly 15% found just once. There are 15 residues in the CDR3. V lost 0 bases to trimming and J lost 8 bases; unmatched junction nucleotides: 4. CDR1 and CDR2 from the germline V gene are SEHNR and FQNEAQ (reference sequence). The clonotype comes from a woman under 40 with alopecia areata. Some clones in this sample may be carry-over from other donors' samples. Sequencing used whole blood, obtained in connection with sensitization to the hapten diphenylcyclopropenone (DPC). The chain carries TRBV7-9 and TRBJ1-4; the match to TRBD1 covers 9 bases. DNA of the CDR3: TGTGCCAGCAGCTTAGCGGGACAGGGCAGGGAAAAACTGTTTTTT. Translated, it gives CASSLAGQGREKLFF. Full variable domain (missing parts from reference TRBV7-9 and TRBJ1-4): DTGVSQNPRHKITKRGQNVTFRCDPISEHNRLYWYRQTLGQGPEFLTYFQNEAQLEKSRLLSDRFSAERPKGSFSTLEIQRTEQGDSAMYLCASSLAGQGREKLFFGSGTQLSVL.